Listed below are T cell receptor beta chains from one sample, sequenced in a study of CD39 and CD103 CD8 tumor-infiltrating T cells. Sequencing used immunoSEQ multiplex PCR; TCRdb keeps in-frame clones, though not all of them. The data hold roughly 5,100 clones, with about 66% observed a single time. Sequenced sample: CD8+ T cells sorted from blood. The receptors derive from a human donor with head and neck squamous cell carcinoma. Both conserved end residues are trimmed from each CDR3. For some rows the clone size is stated as once, few or many, or as a class when expanded; others skip it.

clone_size j_call v_call cdr3_aa
NA TRBJ2-2 TRBV11-2 ASSDRGRPGELF
NA TRBJ2-2 TRBV7-6 ASSPRDRVTGELF
once TRBJ1-1 TRBV5-4 ASSSRGSALQAF
NA TRBJ2-3 TRBV7-9 ASSSQRAGLDVPDTQY
medium-sized TRBJ2-3 TRBV21-1 ASSKARGRTDTQY
NA TRBJ2-7 TRBV27 ASSLWGQGREQY
NA TRBJ2-7 TRBV6-1 ASSGGDPSYEQY
NA TRBJ1-1 TRBV4-1 ASSPEPGQVNTEAF
NA TRBJ1-2 TRBV19 ASSIDGTGGGYT
NA TRBJ1-2 TRBV9 ASSVGQFDAHGYT
NA TRBJ1-1 TRBV19 ASSSHLNTEAF
NA TRBJ1-3 TRBV4-3 ASSQEQGSGGNTIY
NA TRBJ2-1 TRBV6-1 ASSEAGGHNEQF
few TRBJ2-7 TRBV29-1 SVEGTGSTYEQY
NA TRBJ1-5 TRBV2 ASSKTGGTGNQPQH
NA TRBJ2-1 TRBV7-8 ASSSTRRDRGDHSYNEQF
NA TRBJ1-1 TRBV6-1 ASSENSGTGGTEAF
NA TRBJ2-1 TRBV30 GGGPNEQF
NA TRBJ1-6 TRBV30 AWSVPLTPPLH
NA TRBJ1-2 TRBV6-1 ASSEGDTYGYT
NA TRBJ2-3 TRBV6-4 ASSHGGSTDTQY
NA TRBJ1-1 TRBV5-1 ASSLRRDTLLAEAF
NA TRBJ1-2 TRBV19 ASTTPNSAQGGYT
NA TRBJ1-2 TRBV28 ASSLVQWGMVTGLMGYT
NA TRBJ2-1 TRBV27 ASSLMTDYNEQF
NA TRBJ2-2 TRBV5-1 ASSLGFWTGQTTGELF
NA TRBJ1-1 TRBV18 ASSPLPRNTEAF
NA TRBJ2-1 TRBV10-3 AISEAEAYNEQF
NA TRBJ2-1 TRBV6-1 ASSEDQGAYNEQF
medium-sized TRBJ2-7 TRBV6-1 ASSERQASSYEQY
few TRBJ1-1 TRBV30 AWTLLPGTEAF
NA TRBJ2-3 TRBV29-1 SVEDLWGGTDTQY
few TRBJ1-1 TRBV30 AWSPGSNTEAF
NA TRBJ2-1 TRBV4-1 ASSQGLAVYNEQF
NA TRBJ2-5 TRBV2 ASSNLNGEDFGETQY
NA TRBJ2-7 TRBV4-1 ASSHHPGGWDREDEQY
NA TRBJ1-1 TRBV5-6 ASSLGGGQNTEAF
NA TRBJ2-7 TRBV7-6 ASSLARPGQGLQY
NA TRBJ2-3 TRBV6-5 ASSLQSGPSDTQY
NA TRBJ2-7 TRBV4-2 ASRGTGGSIVNEQY
NA TRBJ2-3 TRBV6-4 ASSEAGVSDTQY
NA TRBJ2-7 TRBV6-5 ASSYGQGGDAYEQY
once TRBJ1-4 TRBV4-1 ASSQDGDRRNEKLF
NA TRBJ2-5 TRBV21-1 ASSENRVEQETQY
once TRBJ2-1 TRBV30 AWSVGGAYEQF
NA TRBJ2-7 TRBV4-1 ASSRGQGAVDEQY
NA TRBJ1-1 TRBV2 ASSDPGQGGTEAF
few TRBJ1-1 TRBV7-9 ASIGTATEAF
NA TRBJ2-7 TRBV7-9 ASSFFAGTASYEQY
NA TRBJ1-3 TRBV9 ASSVGSGTGNTIY
NA TRBJ2-7 TRBV5-6 ASSRDRVCGY
NA TRBJ2-1 TRBV4-3 ASSQEGIYNEQF
NA TRBJ2-2 TRBV7-9 ASSLRTGTDNTGELF
NA TRBJ2-6 TRBV19 ASSIDGGAGANVLT
NA TRBJ2-7 TRBV23-1 ASTTDRYSYEQY
NA TRBJ2-3 TRBV6-4 ASSDSVSTGGGTDTQY
NA TRBJ2-7 TRBV7-2 ASRPGAYSYEQY
NA TRBJ1-5 TRBV30 AWSTKPGQGYQPQH
NA TRBJ1-2 TRBV9 ASSPGTGFSGYT